This T cell receptor (beta chain) derives from a study of blood T cell repertoires in COVID-19. Background on the study: Spain, Italy and the United States supplied samples that represented acute and convalescent COVID-19. PBMCs, B-cell-depleted T cells, or T cells provided the cDNA or gDNA that made up the material.

Under the authors' procedure: Quantification of nucleated cells was approximated via reference gene primer amplification. The data were produced by immunoSEQ multiplex PCR, yet TCRdb's version contains in-frame clones alone and is incomplete. That table supplies the V and J calls and clone size; D and trimming were determined from the DNA. Of a few hundred thousand clones in the sample, 86% were seen once. The germline gives CDR1 KGHSH, CDR2 LQKENI. After removal of 0 bases from V and 8 bases from J, the junction contained 3 bases not matched to a gene. This CDR3 is built from 15 residues. The rearrangement links TRBV18 to TRBJ1-4, with 10 bases fitting TRBD1. The receptor comes from a man younger than 45 with active or convalescent COVID-19. Sequenced input: peripheral blood. This chain's CDR3 is CASSPPDRGGEKLFF. The DNA for the CDR3 is TGTGCCAGCTCACCACCGGACAGGGGGGGCGAAAAACTGTTTTTT.